This record concerns one T cell receptor (beta chain) sequence. Its antigen is currently unknown. The entry originates in a study of cytomegalovirus exposure and HLA in healthy donors. CDR1 and CDR2 from the germline V gene are MNHEY and SMNVEV (reference sequence). This CDR3 is built from 14 residues. V lost 6 bases and J 0 bases, leaving 10 bases between the germline ends. PCR involved 60 Vbeta and 13 Jbeta primers. Here immunoSEQ multiplex PCR was the method, and the copy in TCRdb shows in-frame clones only, minus some. This sample has under 200,000 clones; more than 9.5% occur once, and the top ten carry about 7.8%. Whole-study findings and limits: The CMV antigen specificity of three CMV-associated chains was confirmed through in vitro analysis.

This sequence joins TRBV27 and TRBJ2-3; D is unclear. The sequencing sample was made of PBMCs. This TCR was sampled from a man aged 45-60 years in good health and CMV-seropositive. CDR3 coding DNA: TGTGCCAGCAGCCAAAGCTTTAGCACAGATACGCAGTATTTT. Translated, it gives CASSQSFSTDTQYF.